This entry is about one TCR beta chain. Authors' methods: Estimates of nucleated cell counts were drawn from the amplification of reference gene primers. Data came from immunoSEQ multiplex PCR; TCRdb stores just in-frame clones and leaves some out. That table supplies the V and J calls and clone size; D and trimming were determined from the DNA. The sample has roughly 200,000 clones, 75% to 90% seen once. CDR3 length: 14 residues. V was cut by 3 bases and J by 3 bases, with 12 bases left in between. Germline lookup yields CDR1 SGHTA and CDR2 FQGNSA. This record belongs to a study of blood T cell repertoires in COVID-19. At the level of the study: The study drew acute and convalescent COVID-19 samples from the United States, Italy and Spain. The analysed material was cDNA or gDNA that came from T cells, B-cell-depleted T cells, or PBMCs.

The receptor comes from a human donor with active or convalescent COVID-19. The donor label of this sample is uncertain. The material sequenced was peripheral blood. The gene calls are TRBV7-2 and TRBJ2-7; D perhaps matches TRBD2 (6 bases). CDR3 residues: CASSLGLLRYEQYF. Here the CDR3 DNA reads TGTGCCAGCAGCTTGGGACTGCTCCGCTACGAGCAGTACTTC. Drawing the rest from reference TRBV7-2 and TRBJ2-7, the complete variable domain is GAGVSQSPSNKVTEKGKDVELRCDPISGHTALYWYRQSLGQGLEFLIYFQGNSAPDKSGLPSDRFSAERTGGSVSTLTIQRTQQEDSAVYLCASSLGLLRYEQYFGPGTRLTVT.